One sample yielded the 5 T cell receptor beta chains listed below, sequenced in a study of technical replicates of blood from a handful of donors. Sequenced by immunoSEQ multiplex PCR; TCRdb stores in-frame clones only, minus some. The table includes some 71,000 clones, around 97% detected once. Sequencing was performed on T cells isolated from PBMCs. All receptors come from a human donor in good health.

This clone was counted a single time. The V and J genes are TRBV2 and TRBJ2-3; 8 bases fit TRBD2. This CDR3 has 14 residues. CDR1 and CDR2 (germline): SNHLY, FYNNEI. Trimming cost V 7 bases and J 3 bases; bases outside gene matches: 6. This CDR3 is CASKLAGVTDTQYF. The DNA for the CDR3 is TGTGCCAGCAAGCTAGCGGGTGTAACAGATACGCAGTATTTT.

The gene calls are TRBV29-1 and TRBJ2-7; 9 bases fit TRBD1. CDR3 length: 12 amino acids. Germline CDR1 and CDR2: SQVTM and ANQGSEA. V was clipped by 4 bases and J by 8 bases; unmatched bases: 6. In nucleotides, the CDR3 is TGCAGCGTTGCCCGGGACAGGGAGAAGCAGTACTTC. As protein: CSVARDREKQYF.

The genes are TRBV5-4 and TRBJ2-7, with 7 positions matching TRBD1. Germline V CDR1 and CDR2: SGHNT, YYREEE (reference sequence). The CDR3 covers 14 residues. The V gene end was trimmed by 7 bases and the J gene end by 0 bases; junction bases not matched to a gene: 7. CDR3 nucleotides: TGTGCCAGCCCCCCACGGGACAGCTCCTACGAGCAGTACTTC. This codes for CASPPRDSSYEQYF.

The chain employs TRBV6-1 and TRBJ1-5; no definite D call. This CDR3 region has 14 residues. V dropped 5 bases and J dropped 5 bases, with 13 bases sitting between them. The germline CDR1 and CDR2 sequences are MNHNS and SASEGT. The CDR3 sequence: CASSPQRDHQPQHF. CDR3 nucleotides: TGTGCCAGCAGTCCCCAGAGGGATCATCAGCCCCAGCATTTT.

This clone was counted once. The chain links TRBV28 to TRBJ1-1; TRBD1 agrees at 8 bases. Germline assignment: CDR1 MDHEN and CDR2 SYDVKM. The junction had 9 bases not matched to a gene; V was cut back by 10 bases and J by 8 bases. CDR3 length equals 12 residues. CDR3 residues: CATLTRGREAFF. Written as DNA, the CDR3 is TGTGCCACCTTAACCAGGGGGCGAGAAGCTTTCTTT.